The subject of this entry is one T cell receptor beta chain. Compared with germline, one end of the junction differs, possibly owing to a read error. CDR1 and CDR2 from the germline V gene are SGHTA and FQGNSA. The length of the CDR3 is 13 residues. This record comes from a study of blood T cells in healthy people across ages. Through a sample-barcoded 5' primer and a J-beta primer mix, a second PCR was run for 7 to 11 cycles. TCRdb fed the 5' RACE reads into MiXCR, producing one record per CDR3 protein. This table has about 1.5 million distinct CDR3 sequences, 35% to 45% appearing once. The specimen sequenced was blood. The V gene is TRBV7-2, the J gene TRBJ2-7, with a weak D call TRBD2 (5 bases). This sequence originates from a young woman in good health. CDR3 coding DNA: TGTGTCAGCAGCTTAGCGTCCCCCACCGAGCAGTACTTC. It yields the protein CVSSLASPTEQYF.